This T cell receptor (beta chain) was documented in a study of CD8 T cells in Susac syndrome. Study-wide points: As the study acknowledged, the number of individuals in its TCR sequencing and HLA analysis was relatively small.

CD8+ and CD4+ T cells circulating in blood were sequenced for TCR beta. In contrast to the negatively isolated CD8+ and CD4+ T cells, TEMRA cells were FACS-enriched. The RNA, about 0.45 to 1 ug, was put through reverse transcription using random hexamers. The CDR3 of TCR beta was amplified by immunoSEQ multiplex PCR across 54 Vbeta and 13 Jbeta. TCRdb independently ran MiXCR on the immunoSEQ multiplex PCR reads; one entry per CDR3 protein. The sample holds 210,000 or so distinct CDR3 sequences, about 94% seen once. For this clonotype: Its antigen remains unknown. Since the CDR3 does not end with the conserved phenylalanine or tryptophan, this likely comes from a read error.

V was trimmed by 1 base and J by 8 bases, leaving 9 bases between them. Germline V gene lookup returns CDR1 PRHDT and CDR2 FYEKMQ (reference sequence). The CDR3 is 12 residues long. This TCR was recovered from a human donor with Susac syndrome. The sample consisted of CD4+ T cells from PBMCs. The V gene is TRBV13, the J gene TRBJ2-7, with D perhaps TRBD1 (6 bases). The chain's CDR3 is CASSLAGQQQYL. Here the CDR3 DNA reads TGTGCCAGCAGCTTAGCGGGACAACAGCAGTACCTC.